These 20 T cell receptor beta chains originate from one sample sequenced in a study of blood T cell repertoires in COVID-19. Some clones are missing from TCRdb's copy, which holds only in-frame ones; the method was immunoSEQ multiplex PCR. The repertoire holds more than 95,000 clones, with about 91% as singletons. The source material was peripheral blood. The receptor source for this set is a human donor in a cohort sampled during active COVID-19.

The rearrangement joins TRBV23-1 to TRBJ2-7; TRBD1 agrees at 7 bases. TRBV23-1 is reported as an ORF; its role is uncertain. The CDR3 sequence is 15 residues long. J lost 2 bases, V lost 0 bases, and 4 bases had no gene match. The CDR3 spells CASSQSPGGPYEQYF. CDR3 nucleotide sequence: TGCGCCAGCAGTCAATCCCCAGGGGGACCCTACGAGCAGTACTTC.

This rearrangement joins TRBV3-1 (or the pseudogene TRBV3-2) to TRBJ2-1; 7 bases match TRBD2. With V trimmed by 4 bases and J by 10 bases, 10 bases remained unmatched. This CDR3 region has 14 residues. Germline V gene lookup returns CDR1 LGHDT and CDR2 YNNKEL (reference sequence). The CDR3 nucleotides are TGTGCCAGCAGCCCCGTCGGGAGGTCCAAAGAGCAGTTCTTC. This codes for CASSPVGRSKEQFF.

This clone has a single count. This chain connects TRBV15 to TRBJ2-7; D may be TRBD1 (5 bases). Germline V gives CDR1 LNHNV, CDR2 YYDKDF (reference sequence). This CDR3 has 16 residues. V was pared by 1 base and J by 1 base, with 14 bases between. CDR3 DNA: TGTGCCACCAGCAGAGGTGGACACCCCCCTTCCTACGAGCAGTACTTC. Translating it yields CATSRGGHPPSYEQYF.

This sequence joins TRBV2 and TRBJ1-6; 9 bases agree with TRBD1. Germline values: CDR1 SNHLY, CDR2 FYNNEI. The CDR3 covers 16 residues. Germline trimming cut 4 bases from V and 6 bases from J; bases unmatched to any gene: 7. For the CDR3, the DNA is TGTGCCAGCAGTGTGAGGGACAGGGCTCTTAATTCACCCCTCCACTTT. It is translated as CASSVRDRALNSPLHF.

The V and J genes are TRBV7-8 and TRBJ1-3, with TRBD1 as a possible D gene (6 bases). Germline V gives CDR1 SGHVS, CDR2 FQNEAQ. The CDR3 totals 16 residues. Trimming took off 3 bases at V and 0 bases at J, with 12 bases between the two ends. CDR3 in amino acids: CASSFPGASSGNTIYF. The CDR3 DNA follows: TGTGCCAGCAGCTTTCCAGGGGCCTCCTCTGGAAACACCATATATTTT.

The chain recombines TRBV6-7 with TRBJ1-1, with D maybe TRBD1 (5 bases). TRBV6-7 is an open reading frame, and its role is uncertain. V was trimmed by 6 bases and J by 12 bases, leaving 14 bases between them. This CDR3 has 11 amino acids. The CDR3 DNA sequence: TGTGCCAGCAGGCACCGGGGGTTGTCTTTCTTT. This encodes CASRHRGLSFF.

The chain is built from TRBV3-1 (or the pseudogene TRBV3-2) and TRBJ2-7; 11 positions agree with TRBD2. This CDR3 spans 17 amino acids. Germline CDR1 LGHDT, CDR2 YNNKEL (reference sequence). The junction had 8 bases not matched to a gene; V was cut back by 2 bases and J by 2 bases. CDR3 loop: CASSQSAGTSGPYEQYF. In nucleotides, the CDR3 is TGTGCCAGCAGCCAATCTGCGGGGACTAGCGGACCCTACGAGCAGTACTTC.

This chain links TRBV19 with TRBJ1-5; D is uncertain. Trimming cost V 7 bases and J 5 bases, with 15 bases left between them. The CDR3 is made up of 14 amino acids. Germline values: CDR1 LNHDA, CDR2 SQIVND (reference sequence). The CDR3 loop is CASTSLSGDQPQHF. In DNA form, the CDR3 reads TGTGCCAGTACCTCATTATCCGGAGATCAGCCCCAGCATTTT.

The chain couples TRBV5-4 to TRBJ2-2; TRBD1 matches at 7 bases. Germline CDR1 is SGHNT and CDR2 is YYREEE (reference sequence). Unmatched junction bases numbered 1, after V lost 3 bases and J lost 2 bases. The CDR3 covers 14 residues. The CDR3 region has the DNA TGTGCCAGCAGCTGGACAGGAAACACCGGGGAGCTGTTTTTT. As protein: CASSWTGNTGELFF.

The genes are TRBV30 and TRBJ1-5, with TRBD1 identical over 8 bases. Germline V lookup: CDR1 GTSNPN, CDR2 SVGIG (reference sequence). The CDR3 runs 14 residues. CDR3 nucleotides: TGTGCGCTGGGGACAGGCTTTTTCAATCAGCCCCAGCATTTT. Translating it yields CALGTGFFNQPQHF.

This clone was observed once. The chain combines TRBV3-1 (or the pseudogene TRBV3-2) with TRBJ2-3; 7 bases map to TRBD2. Germline V lookup: CDR1 LGHDT, CDR2 YNNKEL (reference sequence). V trimming: 5 bases; J trimming: 2 bases; junction bases outside the gene matches: 7. CDR3 length equals 15 residues. CDR3 region: CASSAGLAATDTQYF. The CDR3 DNA is TGTGCCAGCAGCGCAGGCCTAGCGGCCACAGATACGCAGTATTTT.

The V call is TRBV10-1, the J call TRBJ1-1; D ambiguous. The CDR3 covers 11 residues. Germline CDR1 is WNHNN and CDR2 is SYGVQD (reference sequence). The V end was cut by 3 bases, the J end by 4 bases, with 3 bases between. The CDR3 DNA reads TGCGCCAGCAGTGACAGCACTGAAGCTTTCTTT. Translated, it gives CASSDSTEAFF.

The chain uses TRBV7-9 and TRBJ2-3; 12 bases map to TRBD2. Germline-derived CDR1 and CDR2 are SEHNR and FQNEAQ (reference sequence). V shed 3 bases and J 4 bases; nucleotides not matched to a gene: 8. The CDR3 spans 17 residues. CDR3 region: CASSFGLAGNKADTQYF. The DNA for the CDR3 is TGTGCCAGCAGCTTTGGACTAGCGGGAAATAAAGCAGATACGCAGTATTTT.

The chain has TRBV28 and TRBJ2-7; no definite D call. This CDR3 contains 14 residues. CDR1 and CDR2 (germline): MDHEN, SYDVKM. V was pared by 2 bases and J by 1 base, with 9 bases between. CDR3 DNA: TGTGCCAGCAGTTTACCCGCCGGGTCCTACGAGCAGTACTTC. It yields the protein CASSLPAGSYEQYF.

Of note for this clone: Other DNA variants within this sample encode the same CDR3. This rearrangement joins TRBV5-1 to TRBJ1-2, with a tentative D call TRBD1 (6 bases). The CDR3 has 14 amino acids. Germline CDR1 SGHRS, CDR2 YFSETQ. V was shortened by 2 bases and J by 2 bases, with 10 bases between the two germline ends. The CDR3 region has the DNA TGCGCCAGCAGCTTACAGGGCCAGAACTATGGCTACACCTTC. Protein sequence: CASSLQGQNYGYTF.

The J gene is TRBJ1-1, the V gene TRBV7-3; 8 bases are a match to TRBD1. This CDR3 region has 14 residues. Germline lookup yields CDR1 SGHTA and CDR2 FQGTGA. V was clipped by 1 base and J by 6 bases; unmatched bases: 4. Here the CDR3 DNA reads TGTGCCAGCAGCTTAAGCCAGACAGGGGCTGAAGCTTTCTTT. It encodes CASSLSQTGAEAFF.

The DNA of the CDR3 is TGTGCCAGCAGCCAGACAGGTGCCAACTATGGCTACACCTTC. Encoded protein: CASSQTGANYGYTF. V gene TRBV6-5 combines with J gene TRBJ1-2; TRBD1 might be the D (6 bases). This CDR3 is 14 amino acids long. Per the germline V gene, CDR1 is MNHEY and CDR2 is SVGAGI. Trimming stripped 6 bases from V and 2 bases from J, with 13 bases between.

This sequence joins TRBV7-6 and TRBJ2-5, with unresolved D. The CDR3 has 14 residues. Trimming shortened V by 4 bases and J by 1 base, and 10 bases separated the two germline ends. CDR1 SGHVS and CDR2 FNYEAQ come from the germline V gene. The CDR3 reads CASSYEAAQETQYF. The CDR3 DNA reads as TGTGCCAGCAGCTACGAGGCAGCCCAAGAGACCCAGTACTTC.

The J gene is TRBJ2-2, the V gene TRBV5-5, with TRBD2 identical over 8 bases. The junction had 2 bases not matched to a gene; V was cut back by 0 bases and J by 1 base. Germline CDR1 SGHKS, CDR2 YYEKEE (reference sequence). This CDR3 region has 16 residues. DNA of the CDR3: TGTGCCAGCAGCTTGGGGCTAGCGGGGAACACCGGGGAGCTGTTTTTT. Amino acids: CASSLGLAGNTGELFF.

This sequence joins TRBV28 and TRBJ2-3; the D gene is possibly TRBD2 (6 bases). The CDR3 extends over 15 amino acids. Between the trimmed V and J ends, which lost 3 bases and 2 bases, there was a span of 12 bases. Germline V gene sequence: CDR1 MDHEN, CDR2 SYDVKM. CDR3 nucleotides: TGTGCCAGCAGTTTTTCGGGACTCAACACAGATACGCAGTATTTT. Its protein product is CASSFSGLNTDTQYF.